What follows are 23 T cell receptor beta chains derived from one specimen sequenced in a study of blood T cell repertoires in COVID-19. Clones were read by immunoSEQ multiplex PCR, and TCRdb kept only the in-frame ones, dropping some. Found here are 250,000 to 350,000 clones, roughly 84% of them singletons; the top ten hold more than 1.1%. Sequencing input: peripheral blood. The receptors were sampled from a human donor with COVID-19, enrolled during active disease. The donor label of this sample is uncertain.

This clone was counted a single time. The rearrangement links TRBV3-1 (or the pseudogene TRBV3-2) to TRBJ2-3; TRBD2 agrees at 7 bases. This CDR3 is 16 amino acids long. The V gene end was trimmed by 1 base and the J gene end by 0 bases; junction bases not matched to a gene: 4. Germline CDR1 reads LGHDT; CDR2 reads YNNKEL (reference sequence). CDR3 protein: CASSQVTSLSTDTQYF. In nucleotides, the CDR3 is TGTGCCAGCAGCCAAGTGACTAGCCTAAGCACAGATACGCAGTATTTT.

The chain has TRBV7-9 and TRBJ2-2; 10 bases match TRBD1. The V gene's germline CDR1 is SEHNR and CDR2 FQNEAQ (reference sequence). This CDR3 has 15 residues. Germline trimming cut 2 bases from V and 9 bases from J; bases unmatched to any gene: 6. The CDR3 here is CASSLTGTGVRELFF. CDR3 nucleotides: TGTGCCAGCAGCTTAACCGGGACAGGGGTTCGGGAGCTGTTTTTT.

The CDR3 loop is CASAIQGNTEAFF. Written as DNA, the CDR3 is TGTGCCAGCGCGATACAGGGGAACACTGAAGCTTTCTTT. The J gene is TRBJ1-1, the V gene TRBV6-6; perhaps TRBD1 as D (6 bases). The CDR3 covers 13 residues. V was clipped by 8 bases and J by 1 base, with 11 bases between them. CDR1 is MNHNY, CDR2 SVGAGI, per germline (reference sequence).

The rearrangement joins TRBV14 to TRBJ1-5; TRBD1 aligns across 7 bases. CDR3 length: 13 amino acids. Losses at the gene ends were 3 bases for V and 11 bases for J; bases not matched to a gene: 7. Germline V gene data show CDR1 as SGHDN and CDR2 as FVKESK. The CDR3 DNA reads TGTGCCAGCAGCCAGGGACAGAGGGGGACCCAGCATTTT. This codes for CASSQGQRGTQHF.

This chain connects TRBV5-1 to TRBJ2-1, with TRBD1 matching 8 bases. Germline CDR1 reads SGHRS; CDR2 reads YFSETQ. V dropped 0 bases and J dropped 9; count of bases not matched to a gene: 11. The CDR3 runs to 16 residues. Here the CDR3 reads CASSLESDRALSEQFF. The CDR3 nucleotides read TGCGCCAGCAGCTTGGAATCGGACAGGGCTTTGAGTGAGCAGTTCTTC.

CDR3 sequence (DNA): TGTGCCAGCACACGGGACAGTAATACTGAAGCTTTCTTT. Translating gives CASTRDSNTEAFF. The rearrangement joins TRBV28 to TRBJ1-1; TRBD1 matches 7 bases. The CDR3 sequence is 13 residues long. Germline lookup yields CDR1 MDHEN and CDR2 SYDVKM. The J segment lost 5 bases and the V segment lost 7 bases, leaving 7 bases of the junction unmatched.

The chain combines TRBV19 with TRBJ2-7; D might be TRBD2 (6 bases). V shed 4 bases and J shed 9 bases, with 19 bases lying between them. CDR3 length equals 14 residues. Germline assignment: CDR1 LNHDA and CDR2 SQIVND (reference sequence). CDR3 residues: CASSKRTGDRGQYF. DNA of the CDR3: TGTGCCAGTAGTAAGCGGACGGGGGATCGGGGGCAGTACTTC.

The chain is built from TRBV18 and TRBJ2-7; 7 bases fit TRBD1. Germline V gene lookup returns CDR1 KGHSH and CDR2 LQKENI. The CDR3 loop spans 14 amino acids. After removal of 2 bases from V and 2 bases from J, the junction contained 3 bases not matched to a gene. The CDR3 coding sequence is TGTGCCAGCTCACCAGAGACAGGGACCTACGAGCAGTACTTC. Residues: CASSPETGTYEQYF.

J is TRBJ1-5 and V is TRBV7-2; no firm D call. CDR1 SGHTA and CDR2 FQGNSA come from the germline V gene. The length of the CDR3 is 16 residues. V dropped 1 base and J dropped 0 bases, with 10 bases sitting between them. CDR3 coding DNA: TGTGCCAGCAGCTTAGACCCGAGGGTTAGCAATCAGCCCCAGCATTTT. This encodes CASSLDPRVSNQPQHF.

A single count supports this clone. This chain connects TRBV2 to TRBJ1-1, with 8 bases aligning to TRBD1. Germline assignment: CDR1 SNHLY and CDR2 FYNNEI. This CDR3 comprises 12 residues. V lost 9 bases and J lost 11; bases outside the gene matches: 11. CDR3 loop: CASANAGGSAFF. The CDR3 bases are TGTGCCAGTGCTAACGCAGGGGGCTCTGCTTTCTTT. The full variable domain, rest sourced from reference TRBV2 and TRBJ1-1, is EPEVTQTPSHQVTQMGQEVILRCVPISNHLYFYWYRQILGQKVEFLVSFYNNEISEKSEIFDDQFSVERPDGSNFTLKIRSTKLEDSAMYFCASANAGGSAFFGQGTRLTVV.

V and J are TRBV15 and TRBJ1-1; 10 bases agree with TRBD1. CDR3 size: 15 residues. Germline-derived CDR1 and CDR2 are LNHNV and YYDKDF (reference sequence). Unmatched junction bases numbered 2, after V lost 0 bases and J lost 4 bases. The CDR3 spells CATSRDGTGVTEAFF. The CDR3 DNA reads as TGTGCCACCAGCAGAGATGGGACAGGGGTCACTGAAGCTTTCTTT.

The chain carries TRBV30 and TRBJ1-2; D possibly corresponds to TRBD1 (5 bases). This CDR3 spans 14 amino acids. CDR1 is GTSNPN, CDR2 SVGIG, per germline (reference sequence). V lost 2 bases and J lost 4, with 14 bases in between. The CDR3 here is CAWSRSGIGYGYTF. Written as DNA, the CDR3 is TGTGCCTGGAGTCGCTCAGGGATCGGCTATGGCTACACCTTC.

This chain joins TRBV3-1 (or the pseudogene TRBV3-2) and TRBJ2-1; TRBD2 agrees at 7 bases. The germline gives CDR1 LGHDT, CDR2 YNNKEL (reference sequence). The CDR3 is made up of 16 amino acids. The V and J ends lost 0 bases and 7 bases, in that order; junction bases with no gene match: 9. The CDR3 sequence: CASSQDRGTIHNEQFF. CDR3 DNA: TGTGCCAGCAGCCAAGATCGGGGGACTATCCATAATGAGCAGTTCTTC.

The rearrangement joins TRBV20-1 to TRBJ1-5; D might be TRBD1 (6 bases). CDR1 is DFQATT, CDR2 SNEGSKA, per germline (reference sequence). The CDR3 is 15 residues long. Trimming took 5 bases from V and 0 from J, leaving 14 bases between them. The CDR3 here is CSARGQQHSNQPQHF. The CDR3 DNA follows: TGCAGTGCTCGTGGACAGCAGCATAGCAATCAGCCCCAGCATTTT.

The rearrangement uses TRBV7-8 and TRBJ1-1; perhaps TRBD1 as D (5 bases). V was clipped by 5 bases and J by 5 bases, with 21 bases between them. The CDR3 is made up of 16 amino acids. From germline, CDR1 is SGHVS and CDR2 FQNEAQ. The CDR3 DNA follows: TGTGCCAGCAGCCGAGGGATCCCGGAGGGGAGGACTGAAGCTTTCTTT. It encodes CASSRGIPEGRTEAFF.

The chain combines TRBV4-3 with TRBJ2-3; 12 bases are a match to TRBD1. In germline, CDR1 is LGHNA, CDR2 YSLEER. The V gene end was trimmed by 0 bases and the J gene end by 7 bases; junction bases not matched to a gene: 5. CDR3 size: 16 residues. CDR3 nucleotides: TGCGCCAGCAGCCAAGACCTCGGGACAGGGGGCCATACGCAGTATTTT. Translated, it gives CASSQDLGTGGHTQYF.

V usage is TRBV29-1 and J usage is TRBJ2-1; TRBD2 aligns across 7 bases. Looked up from germline, CDR1 is SQVTM and CDR2 is ANQGSEA. The CDR3 length is 13 residues. V was pared by 4 bases and J by 10 bases, with 10 bases of the junction left unmatched. The CDR3 region is CSVAAGVRLEQFF. For the CDR3, the DNA is TGCAGCGTTGCCGCGGGAGTACGCTTGGAGCAGTTCTTC.

The chain employs TRBV7-2 and TRBJ2-1, with 9 bases lining up with TRBD2. Per germline, CDR1 SGHTA and CDR2 FQGNSA. The ends lost 8 bases at V and 9 bases at J; junction bases unmatched: 11. This CDR3 is built from 14 residues. The CDR3 DNA is TGTGCCAGCGGCATAGCGGGAGATGTGAGTGAGCAGTTCTTC. Its protein product is CASGIAGDVSEQFF.

The chain joins TRBV6-5 to TRBJ2-3; 7 nucleotides align to TRBD1. From germline, CDR1 is MNHEY and CDR2 SVGAGI. The CDR3 sequence is 14 residues long. The V gene end was trimmed by 9 bases and the J gene end by 0 bases; junction bases not matched to a gene: 6. CDR3 in DNA: TGTGCCAGTCGTACAGGGGTTAGCACAGATACGCAGTATTTT. This sequence encodes CASRTGVSTDTQYF.

The chain carries TRBV6-1 and TRBJ2-7; 7 bases align to TRBD2. V shed 4 bases, J shed 0 bases, and the junction held 9 bases outside the gene matches. The CDR3 has 16 amino acids. CDR1 MNHNS and CDR2 SASEGT come from the germline V gene. The CDR3 DNA sequence: TGTGCCAGCAGTGCCCCGACCGGGGGGAGCTCCTACGAGCAGTACTTC. Amino acid sequence: CASSAPTGGSSYEQYF.

The V call is TRBV11-1, the J call TRBJ2-1, with a weak D call TRBD1 (5 bases). The CDR3 is 13 residues long. Per germline, CDR1 SGHAT and CDR2 FQDESV (reference sequence). Trimming took 2 bases from V and 9 from J, leaving 11 bases between them. CDR3: CASSLSTVGEQFF. For the CDR3, the DNA is TGTGCCAGCAGCTTATCGACAGTAGGTGAGCAGTTCTTC. Full variable domain (remainder filled in from reference TRBV11-1 and TRBJ2-1): EAEVAQSPRYKITEKSQAVAFWCDPISGHATLYWYRQILGQGPELLVQFQDESVVDDSQLPKDRFSAERLKGVDSTLKIQPAELGDSAMYLCASSLSTVGEQFFGPGTRLTVL.

The J gene is TRBJ2-1, the V gene TRBV9; TRBD1 matches at 9 bases. The CDR3 extends over 19 amino acids. V trimming: 0 bases; J trimming: 2 bases; junction bases outside the gene matches: 12. CDR1 and CDR2 from the germline V gene are SGDLS and YYNGEE. This chain's CDR3 is CASSVVGQGSLGTYNEQFF. CDR3 nucleotides: TGTGCCAGCAGCGTAGTGGGACAGGGCTCCCTGGGGACCTACAATGAGCAGTTCTTC. Full variable domain (missing parts from reference TRBV9 and TRBJ2-1): DSGVTQTPKHLITATGQRVTLRCSPRSGDLSVYWYQQSLDQGLQFLIQYYNGEERAKGNILERFSAQQFPDLHSELNLSSLELGDSALYFCASSVVGQGSLGTYNEQFFGPGTRLTVL.

V usage is TRBV3-1 (or the pseudogene TRBV3-2) and J usage is TRBJ2-5; D possibly corresponds to TRBD2 (5 bases). Germline CDR1 and CDR2: LGHDT and YNNKEL (reference sequence). The CDR3 totals 15 residues. The V gene lost 4 bases and the J gene lost 3 bases, with 15 bases spanning the gap. The CDR3 DNA reads TGTGCCAGCAGCCCAATTGGACTTTCAGAAGAGACCCAGTACTTC. This gives the protein CASSPIGLSEETQYF.